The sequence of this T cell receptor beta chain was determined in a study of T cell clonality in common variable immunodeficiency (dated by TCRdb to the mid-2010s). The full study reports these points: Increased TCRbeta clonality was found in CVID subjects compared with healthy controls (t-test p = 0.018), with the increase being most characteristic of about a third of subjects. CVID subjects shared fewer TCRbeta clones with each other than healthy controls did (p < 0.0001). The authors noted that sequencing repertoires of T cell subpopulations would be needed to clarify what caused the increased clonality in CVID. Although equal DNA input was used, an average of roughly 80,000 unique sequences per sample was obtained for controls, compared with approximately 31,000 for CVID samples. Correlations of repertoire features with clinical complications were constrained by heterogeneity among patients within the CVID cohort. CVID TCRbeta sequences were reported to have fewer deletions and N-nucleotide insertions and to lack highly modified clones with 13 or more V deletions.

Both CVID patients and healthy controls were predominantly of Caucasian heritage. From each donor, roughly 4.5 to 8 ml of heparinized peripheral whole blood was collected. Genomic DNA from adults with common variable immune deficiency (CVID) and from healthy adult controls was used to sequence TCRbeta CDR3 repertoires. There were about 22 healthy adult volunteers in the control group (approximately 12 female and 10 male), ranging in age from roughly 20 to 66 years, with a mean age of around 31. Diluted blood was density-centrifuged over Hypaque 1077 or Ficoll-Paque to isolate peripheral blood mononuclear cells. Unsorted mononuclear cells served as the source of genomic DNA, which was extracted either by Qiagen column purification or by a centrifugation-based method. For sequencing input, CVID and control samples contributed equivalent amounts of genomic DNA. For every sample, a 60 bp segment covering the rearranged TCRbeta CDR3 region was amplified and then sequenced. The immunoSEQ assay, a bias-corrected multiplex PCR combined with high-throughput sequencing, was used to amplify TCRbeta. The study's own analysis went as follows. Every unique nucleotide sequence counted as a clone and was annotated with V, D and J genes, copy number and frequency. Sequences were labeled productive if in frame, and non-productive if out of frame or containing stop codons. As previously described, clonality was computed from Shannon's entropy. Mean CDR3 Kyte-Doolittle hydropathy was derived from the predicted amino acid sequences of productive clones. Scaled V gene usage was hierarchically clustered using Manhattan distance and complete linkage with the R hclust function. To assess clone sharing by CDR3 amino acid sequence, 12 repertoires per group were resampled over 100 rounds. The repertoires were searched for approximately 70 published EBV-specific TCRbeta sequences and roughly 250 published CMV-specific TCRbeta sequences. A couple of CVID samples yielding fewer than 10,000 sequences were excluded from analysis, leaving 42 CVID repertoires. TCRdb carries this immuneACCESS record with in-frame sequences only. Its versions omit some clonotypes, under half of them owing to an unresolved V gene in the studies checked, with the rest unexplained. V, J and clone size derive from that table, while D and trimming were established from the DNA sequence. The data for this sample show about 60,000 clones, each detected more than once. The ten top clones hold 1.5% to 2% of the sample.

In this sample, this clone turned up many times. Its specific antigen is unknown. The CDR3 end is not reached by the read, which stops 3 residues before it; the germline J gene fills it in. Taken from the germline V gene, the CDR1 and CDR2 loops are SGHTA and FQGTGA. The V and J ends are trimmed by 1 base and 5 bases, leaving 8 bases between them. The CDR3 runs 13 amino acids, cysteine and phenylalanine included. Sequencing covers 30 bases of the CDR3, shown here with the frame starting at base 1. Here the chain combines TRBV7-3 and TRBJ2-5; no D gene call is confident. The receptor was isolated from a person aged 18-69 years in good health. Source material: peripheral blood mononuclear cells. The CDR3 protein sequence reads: CASSLNARETQYF. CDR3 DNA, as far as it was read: TGTGCCAGCAGCTTAAACGCGCGGGAGACC.